What follows describes a single T cell receptor (beta chain). This record belongs to a study of OX40 agonist ivuxolimab in advanced cancers. The data were produced by immunoSEQ multiplex PCR, yet TCRdb's version contains in-frame clones alone and is incomplete. The table includes some 80,000 clones, 89% detected once. The CDR3 spans 16 residues. Germline assignment: CDR1 MGHRA and CDR2 YSYEKL. V dropped 4 bases and J dropped 2 bases, with 17 bases sitting between them. The clonotype comes from an adult with an advanced solid tumor such as melanoma, head and neck, liver or kidney cancer. The sample was CD4+ or CD8+ T cells sorted from blood, taken in a trial of the OX40 agonist ivuxolimab. This chain links TRBV4-1 with TRBJ2-5, with D possibly matching TRBD2 (6 bases). The CDR3 sequence: CASSRKLASEQETQYF. The CDR3 DNA is TGCGCCAGCAGCCGTAAGCTAGCGTCAGAACAAGAGACCCAGTACTTC.